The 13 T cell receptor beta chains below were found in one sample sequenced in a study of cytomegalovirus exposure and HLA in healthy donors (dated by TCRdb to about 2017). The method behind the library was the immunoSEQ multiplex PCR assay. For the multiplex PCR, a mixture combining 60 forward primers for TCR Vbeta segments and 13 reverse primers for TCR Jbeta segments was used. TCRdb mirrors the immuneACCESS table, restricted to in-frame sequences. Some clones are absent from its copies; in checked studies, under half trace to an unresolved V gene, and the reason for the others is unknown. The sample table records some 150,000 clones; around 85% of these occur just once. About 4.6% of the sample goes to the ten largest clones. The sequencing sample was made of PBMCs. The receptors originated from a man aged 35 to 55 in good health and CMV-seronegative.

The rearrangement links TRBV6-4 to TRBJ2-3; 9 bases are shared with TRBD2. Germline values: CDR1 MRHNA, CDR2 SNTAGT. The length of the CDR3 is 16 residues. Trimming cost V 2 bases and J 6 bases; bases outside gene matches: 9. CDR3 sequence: CASSDGQRGASDTQYF. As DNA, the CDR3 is TGTGCCAGCAGTGACGGCCAGCGGGGGGCCTCGGATACGCAGTATTTT.

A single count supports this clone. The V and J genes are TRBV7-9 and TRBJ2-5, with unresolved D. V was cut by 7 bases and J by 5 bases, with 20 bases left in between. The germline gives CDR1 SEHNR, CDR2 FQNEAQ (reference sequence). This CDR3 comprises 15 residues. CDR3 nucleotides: TGTGCCAGCACCATATCCCGCACGGGTGGGGAGACCCAGTACTTC. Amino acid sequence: CASTISRTGGETQYF.

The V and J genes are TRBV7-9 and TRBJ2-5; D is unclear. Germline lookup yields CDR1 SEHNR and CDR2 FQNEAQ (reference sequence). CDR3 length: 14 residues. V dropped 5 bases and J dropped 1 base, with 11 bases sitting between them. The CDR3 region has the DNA TGTGCCAGCAGCCCTGCCGGCGGCCAAGAGACCCAGTACTTC. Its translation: CASSPAGGQETQYF.

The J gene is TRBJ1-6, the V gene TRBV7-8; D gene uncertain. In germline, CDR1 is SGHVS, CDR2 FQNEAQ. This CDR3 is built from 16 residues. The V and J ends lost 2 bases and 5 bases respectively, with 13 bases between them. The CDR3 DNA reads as TGTGCCAGCAGCTTAACGGAGAGCTGGGATAATTCACCCCTCCACTTT. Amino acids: CASSLTESWDNSPLHF.

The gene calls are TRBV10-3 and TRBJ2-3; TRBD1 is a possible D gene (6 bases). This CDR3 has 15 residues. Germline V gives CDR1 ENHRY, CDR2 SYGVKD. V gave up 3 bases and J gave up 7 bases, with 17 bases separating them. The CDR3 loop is CAISDVGGKGNTQYF. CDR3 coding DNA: TGTGCCATCAGTGACGTAGGGGGTAAGGGAAATACGCAGTATTTT.

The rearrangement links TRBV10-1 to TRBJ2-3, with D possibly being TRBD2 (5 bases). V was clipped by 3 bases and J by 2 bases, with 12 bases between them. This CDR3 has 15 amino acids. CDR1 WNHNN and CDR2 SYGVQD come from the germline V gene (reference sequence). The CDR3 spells CASSDGSGDTDTQYF. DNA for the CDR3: TGCGCCAGCAGTGATGGAAGCGGCGACACAGATACGCAGTATTTT.

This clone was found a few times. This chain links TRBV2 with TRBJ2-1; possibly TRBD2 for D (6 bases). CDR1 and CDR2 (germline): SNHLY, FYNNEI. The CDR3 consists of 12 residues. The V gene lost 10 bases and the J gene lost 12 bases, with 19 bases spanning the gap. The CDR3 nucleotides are TGTGCCACGAGGGGACTGAATTGGGGGCAGTTCTTC. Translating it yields CATRGLNWGQFF.

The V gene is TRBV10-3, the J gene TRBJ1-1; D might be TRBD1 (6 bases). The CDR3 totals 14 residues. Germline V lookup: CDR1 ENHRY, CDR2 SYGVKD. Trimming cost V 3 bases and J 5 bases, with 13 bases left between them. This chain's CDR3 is CAISDPRGGTEAFF. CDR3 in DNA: TGTGCCATCAGTGATCCCAGGGGCGGTACTGAAGCTTTCTTT.

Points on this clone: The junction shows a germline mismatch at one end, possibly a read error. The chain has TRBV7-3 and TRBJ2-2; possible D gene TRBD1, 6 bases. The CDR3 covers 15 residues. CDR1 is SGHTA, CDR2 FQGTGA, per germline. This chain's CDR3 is CVSSKRGSETGELFF. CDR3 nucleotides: TGTGTCAGCAGCAAAAGGGGGTCGGAAACCGGGGAGCTGTTTTTT.

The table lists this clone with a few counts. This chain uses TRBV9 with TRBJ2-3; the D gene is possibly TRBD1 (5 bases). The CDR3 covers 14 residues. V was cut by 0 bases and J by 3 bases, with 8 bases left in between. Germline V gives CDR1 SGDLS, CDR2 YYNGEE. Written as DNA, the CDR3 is TGTGCCAGCAGCGTAGGACAGTTGACAGATACGCAGTATTTT. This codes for CASSVGQLTDTQYF.

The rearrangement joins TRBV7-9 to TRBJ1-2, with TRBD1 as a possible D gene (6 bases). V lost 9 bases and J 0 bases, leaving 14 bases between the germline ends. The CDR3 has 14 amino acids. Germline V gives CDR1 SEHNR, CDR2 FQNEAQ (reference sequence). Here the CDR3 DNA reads TGTGCCAGTCGTCAGGGGACCCCTAACTATGGCTACACCTTC. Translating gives CASRQGTPNYGYTF.

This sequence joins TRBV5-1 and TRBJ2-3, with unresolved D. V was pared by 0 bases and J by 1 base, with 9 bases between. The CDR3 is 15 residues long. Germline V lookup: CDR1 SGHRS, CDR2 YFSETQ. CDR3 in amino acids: CASSLEPRGTDTQYF. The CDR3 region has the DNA TGCGCCAGCAGCTTGGAACCTAGAGGCACAGATACGCAGTATTTT.

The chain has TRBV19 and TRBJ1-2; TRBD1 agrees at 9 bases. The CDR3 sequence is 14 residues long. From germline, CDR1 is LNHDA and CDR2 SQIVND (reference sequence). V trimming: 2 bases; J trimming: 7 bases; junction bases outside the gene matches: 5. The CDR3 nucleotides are TGTGCCAGTAGTATAACAGGGGGCGTCTCTGGCTACACCTTC. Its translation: CASSITGGVSGYTF.